This TCR beta chain comes out of a study of T cell changes during pregnancy in multiple sclerosis. Using immunoSEQ multiplex PCR, the repertoire was profiled, and TCRdb retains in-frame clones only, with some absent. The sample shows some 40,000 clones, about 90% of them seen only once. CDR1 and CDR2 from the germline V gene are MNHEY and SVGAGI. The CDR3 extends over 14 amino acids. V was trimmed by 5 bases and J by 4 bases, leaving 11 bases between them. The source material was peripheral blood, sampled in the second trimester of pregnancy. This sequence was found in a female donor in good health, enrolled as a control in a pregnancy study. The gene calls are TRBV6-5 and TRBJ1-4, with D tentatively TRBD1 (5 bases). The CDR3 DNA follows: TGTGCCAGCAGTCAGGACACCTATAATGAAAAACTGTTTTTT. Translating it yields CASSQDTYNEKLFF.